This TCR beta chain was captured in a study of blood T cell repertoires in COVID-19. Study information: COVID-19 samples collected from the United States, Italy and Spain covered acute and convalescent phases. The cDNA or gDNA used as material had been derived from T cells, B-cell-depleted T cells, or PBMCs.

Methods used by the authors: Scientists estimated how many nucleated cells there were by amplifying reference gene primers. Sequencing was performed with immunoSEQ multiplex PCR; in TCRdb, only in-frame clones are kept and a portion is missing. V and J calls and clone size come straight from that table; D and trimming were deduced from the DNA. The sample lists roughly 330,000 clones, about 83% occurring once. About this clone itself: Different DNA sequences within this sample yield the same CDR3.

V dropped 5 bases and J dropped 3; count of bases not matched to a gene: 1. This CDR3 region has 13 residues. In germline, CDR1 is SGHTA, CDR2 FQGTGA. The sequenced sample consisted of peripheral blood. The receptor was isolated from a woman aged 50 to 60 with acute or convalescent COVID-19. The chain is built from TRBV7-3 and TRBJ2-1; 7 bases line up with TRBD1. In DNA form, the CDR3 reads TGTGCCAGCAGCCCAGGGGGCTACAATGAGCAGTTCTTC. Protein sequence: CASSPGGYNEQFF.